This T cell receptor beta chain was sequenced during a study of blood T cells in healthy people across ages. The donors, all healthy, were Caucasians living in Russia, aged about 6 to 95. Each donor supplied around 10 milliliters of peripheral blood. The sample holds a few counts of this clonotype. Its cognate antigen is unknown. Germline values: CDR1 SGHTA, CDR2 FQGNSA. The CDR3 consists of 11 residues. V gave up 5 bases and J gave up 9 bases, with 9 bases separating them. It was with a sample-barcoded 5' primer and a J-beta primer mix that a second PCR of roughly 7 to 12 cycles was run. TCRdb used MiXCR to reprocess the 5' RACE reads, holding one entry per CDR3 protein. The sample contains 900,000 to 950,000 distinct CDR3 sequences, roughly 28% of which appear only once. Notes on the study in general: Getting older went along with TCR beta diversity per million T cells dropping roughly linearly.

The sample was also linked to a second study, of T cells of mothers and their children.

This chain links TRBV7-2 with TRBJ2-3; no reliable D call. This TCR was recovered from a woman aged 40-49 years in good health. The specimen was blood. Here the CDR3 DNA reads TGTGCCAGCAGCGATAGCAGGACGCAGTATTTT. It is translated as CASSDSRTQYF.